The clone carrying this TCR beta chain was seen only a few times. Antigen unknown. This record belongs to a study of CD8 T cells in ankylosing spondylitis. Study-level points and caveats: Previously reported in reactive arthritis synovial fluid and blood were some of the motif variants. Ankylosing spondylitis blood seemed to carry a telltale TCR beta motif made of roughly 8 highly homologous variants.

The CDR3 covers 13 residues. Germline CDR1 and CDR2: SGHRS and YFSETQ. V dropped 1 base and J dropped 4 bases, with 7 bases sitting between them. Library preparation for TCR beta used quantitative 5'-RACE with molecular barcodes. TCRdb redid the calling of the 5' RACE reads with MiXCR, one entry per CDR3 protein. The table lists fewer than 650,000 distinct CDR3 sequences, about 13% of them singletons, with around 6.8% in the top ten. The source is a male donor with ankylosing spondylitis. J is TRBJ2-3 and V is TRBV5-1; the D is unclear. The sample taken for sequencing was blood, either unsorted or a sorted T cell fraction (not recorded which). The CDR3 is CASSLISSDTQYF. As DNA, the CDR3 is TGCGCCAGCAGCTTGATTTCTTCAGATACGCAGTATTTT. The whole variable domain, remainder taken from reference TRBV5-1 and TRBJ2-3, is KAGVTQTPRYLIKTRGQQVTLSCSPISGHRSVSWYQQTPGQGLQFLFEYFSETQRNKGNFPGRFSGRQFSNSRSEMNVSTLELGDSALYLCASSLISSDTQYFGPGTRLTVL.